Listed below are T cell receptor beta chains from one sample, sequenced in a study of Ad26.COV2.S vaccination and SARS-CoV-2 variants. This table comes from immunoSEQ multiplex PCR, and its TCRdb copy is limited to in-frame clones, with some not included. The table includes hundreds of thousands of clones, about 90% detected once. The sequencing used peripheral blood, collected in a trial of Ad26.COV2.S vaccine versus placebo. Receptors originate from a person between 18 and 60 years old who received the Ad26.COV2.S COVID-19 vaccine or a placebo. Both conserved end residues are part of each CDR3. A D gene is named only where the DNA matches it firmly. A clone size is listed for some rows: how often the clone was seen (once, few, many), or a class if it is expanded.

abundance: -; v_gene: TRBV15; j_gene: TRBJ1-1; d_gene: -; len: 12; CDR3nt: TGTGCCACCAGCAGAGGAAACACTGAAGCTTTCTTT; CDR3aa: CATSRGNTEAFF
abundance: once; v_gene: TRBV28; j_gene: TRBJ1-1; d_gene: TRBD1; len: 14; CDR3nt: TGTGCCAGCAGTATTGGACAGGGAAACACTGAAGCTTTCTTT; CDR3aa: CASSIGQGNTEAFF
abundance: -; v_gene: TRBV4-3; j_gene: TRBJ1-3; d_gene: -; len: 14; CDR3nt: TGCGCCAGCAGCCACAGAGGGGTAGGAAACACCATATATTTT; CDR3aa: CASSHRGVGNTIYF
abundance: -; v_gene: TRBV5-1; j_gene: TRBJ2-1; d_gene: -; len: 18; CDR3nt: TGCGCCAGCAGCCTACCCCGTCCGCTCTTGAGCTCCTACAATGAGCAGTTCTTC; CDR3aa: CASSLPRPLLSSYNEQFF
abundance: -; v_gene: TRBV5-1; j_gene: TRBJ1-4; d_gene: TRBD1; len: 15; CDR3nt: TGCGCCAGCAGCGGAGACAGGGCTTCTAATGAAAAACTGTTTTTT; CDR3aa: CASSGDRASNEKLFF
abundance: -; v_gene: TRBV3-1/TRBV3-2; j_gene: TRBJ2-5; d_gene: TRBD1; len: 20; CDR3nt: TGTGCCAGCAGCCAAGAAAGAAGGAGAAAGTCGGGACAGGGCCAAGAGACCCAGTACTTC; CDR3aa: CASSQERRRKSGQGQETQYF
abundance: -; v_gene: TRBV19; j_gene: TRBJ2-2; d_gene: -; len: 14; CDR3nt: TGTGCCAGTAGACTCCAGGGGTCAGGCGGGGAGCTGTTTTTT; CDR3aa: CASRLQGSGGELFF
abundance: -; v_gene: TRBV9; j_gene: TRBJ2-3; d_gene: TRBD2; len: 16; CDR3nt: TGTGCCAGCAGCGTAGAGTCGAGCGGGGGTTCAGATACGCAGTATTTT; CDR3aa: CASSVESSGGSDTQYF
abundance: -; v_gene: TRBV7-2; j_gene: TRBJ2-7; d_gene: -; len: 15; CDR3nt: TGTGCCAGCAGCGAAGCGCGAGTAGCGACCTACGAGCAGTACTTC; CDR3aa: CASSEARVATYEQYF
abundance: -; v_gene: TRBV7-6; j_gene: TRBJ1-4; d_gene: -; len: 14; CDR3nt: TGTGCCAGCAGCAGCGCGCAGGGTAATGAAAAACTGTTTTTT; CDR3aa: CASSSAQGNEKLFF
abundance: -; v_gene: TRBV2; j_gene: TRBJ2-7; d_gene: -; len: 14; CDR3nt: TGTGCCAGCAGCCGCGGGCCGCCCTCCGCCGAGCAGTACTTC; CDR3aa: CASSRGPPSAEQYF
abundance: -; v_gene: TRBV6-5; j_gene: TRBJ2-7; d_gene: -; len: 12; CDR3nt: TGTGCCAGCAGCTGGGACCCCTACGGGCAGTACTTC; CDR3aa: CASSWDPYGQYF
abundance: -; v_gene: TRBV6-6; j_gene: TRBJ1-6; d_gene: TRBD1; len: 14; CDR3nt: TGTGCCAGCAGCCCGGGACAGGGGCTTTCACCCCTCCACTTT; CDR3aa: CASSPGQGLSPLHF
abundance: -; v_gene: TRBV9; j_gene: TRBJ2-5; d_gene: TRBD2; len: 17; CDR3nt: TGTGCCAGCAGCGTAGGGGCGGGGGTCGTACTCCAAGAGACCCAGTACTTC; CDR3aa: CASSVGAGVVLQETQYF
abundance: once; v_gene: TRBV29-1; j_gene: TRBJ2-5; d_gene: -; len: 13; CDR3nt: TGCAGCGTTGAAGACAGGGGAGGAGAGACCCAGTACTTC; CDR3aa: CSVEDRGGETQYF
abundance: -; v_gene: TRBV9; j_gene: TRBJ1-3; d_gene: TRBD1; len: 16; CDR3nt: TGTGCCAGCAGCGAAACAGGGGGCCTGGCTGGAAACACCATATATTTT; CDR3aa: CASSETGGLAGNTIYF
abundance: -; v_gene: TRBV19; j_gene: TRBJ2-7; d_gene: -; len: 13; CDR3nt: TGTGCCAGTAGTAGTACCGGACAGAACGAGCAGTACTTC; CDR3aa: CASSSTGQNEQYF
abundance: -; v_gene: TRBV4-1; j_gene: TRBJ2-1; d_gene: -; len: 18; CDR3nt: TGCGCCAGCAGCCTCTCAGGACCAGGGGTCATGGGCCACAATGAGCAGTTCTTC; CDR3aa: CASSLSGPGVMGHNEQFF
abundance: -; v_gene: TRBV27; j_gene: TRBJ2-2; d_gene: TRBD1; len: 15; CDR3nt: TGTGCCAGCAGCAGGACAGGGACGAACACCGGGGAGCTGTTTTTT; CDR3aa: CASSRTGTNTGELFF
abundance: -; v_gene: TRBV9; j_gene: TRBJ1-2; d_gene: TRBD1; len: 17; CDR3nt: TGTGCCAGCAGCGTAGGACAGGGTTCTCCTTTTAACTATGGCTACACCTTC; CDR3aa: CASSVGQGSPFNYGYTF
abundance: -; v_gene: TRBV5-4; j_gene: TRBJ2-7; d_gene: TRBD1; len: 19; CDR3nt: TGTGCCAGCAGAATCGGAGGGGGACAGGGGGCGCCGGGCTCCTACGAGCAGTACTTC; CDR3aa: CASRIGGGQGAPGSYEQYF
abundance: -; v_gene: TRBV18; j_gene: TRBJ1-1; d_gene: TRBD1; len: 15; CDR3nt: TGTGCCAGCTCACCGGCGGACAGGGGTAACACTGAAGCTTTCTTT; CDR3aa: CASSPADRGNTEAFF
abundance: -; v_gene: TRBV19; j_gene: TRBJ2-7; d_gene: -; len: 14; CDR3nt: TGTGCCAGTAGTATGGCCGGGGGCCCCTACGAGCAGTACTTC; CDR3aa: CASSMAGGPYEQYF
abundance: -; v_gene: TRBV5-1; j_gene: TRBJ1-2; d_gene: TRBD1; len: 15; CDR3nt: TGCGCCAGCAGCTTCGGGACAGGGAGGGACTATGGCTACACCTTC; CDR3aa: CASSFGTGRDYGYTF
abundance: -; v_gene: TRBV24-1; j_gene: TRBJ1-1; d_gene: -; len: 13; CDR3nt: TGTGCCACCAGTGATCCGCGTAACAGGGATGCTTTCTTT; CDR3aa: CATSDPRNRDAFF
abundance: -; v_gene: TRBV20-1; j_gene: TRBJ1-1; d_gene: -; len: 12; CDR3nt: TGCAGTGCTAGTCGGCGGAACACTGAAGCTTTCTTT; CDR3aa: CSASRRNTEAFF
abundance: -; v_gene: TRBV5-5; j_gene: TRBJ1-2; d_gene: -; len: 13; CDR3nt: TGTGCCAGCCACCCTATTGGTAACTATGGCTACACCTTC; CDR3aa: CASHPIGNYGYTF
abundance: -; v_gene: TRBV7-2; j_gene: TRBJ1-3; d_gene: TRBD1; len: 15; CDR3nt: TGTGCCAGCAGCTTAGAAGGGGGCCCTCGAAACACCATATATTTT; CDR3aa: CASSLEGGPRNTIYF
abundance: few; v_gene: TRBV7-9; j_gene: TRBJ1-6; d_gene: -; len: 15; CDR3nt: TGTGCCAGCACCCTCGGCAAGGTCCATAATTCACCCCTCCACTTT; CDR3aa: CASTLGKVHNSPLHF
abundance: -; v_gene: TRBV4-1; j_gene: TRBJ1-5; d_gene: -; len: 18; CDR3nt: TGCGCCAGCAGCCGACGACCGGGACTCCTTGAGGGCAATCAGCCCCAGCATTTT; CDR3aa: CASSRRPGLLEGNQPQHF
abundance: -; v_gene: TRBV6-5; j_gene: TRBJ2-3; d_gene: -; len: 15; CDR3nt: TGTGCCAGCAGTTACGGGACTTCCCGCACAGATACGCAGTATTTT; CDR3aa: CASSYGTSRTDTQYF
abundance: few; v_gene: TRBV19; j_gene: TRBJ1-5; d_gene: -; len: 14; CDR3nt: TGTGCCAGTAGTCTTGAACTGAGGGACCAGCCCCAGCATTTT; CDR3aa: CASSLELRDQPQHF
abundance: -; v_gene: TRBV7-2; j_gene: TRBJ2-3; d_gene: TRBD2; len: 14; CDR3nt: TGTGCCAGCAGCTTAGGGCTAGCGGGGGGTACGCAGTATTTT; CDR3aa: CASSLGLAGGTQYF
abundance: -; v_gene: TRBV28; j_gene: TRBJ2-3; d_gene: TRBD2; len: 16; CDR3nt: TGTGCCAGCAGTTCCCGACGAGCGGGGGGGAGGGATACGCAGTATTTT; CDR3aa: CASSSRRAGGRDTQYF
abundance: -; v_gene: TRBV25-1; j_gene: TRBJ1-2; d_gene: -; len: 12; CDR3nt: TGTGCCAGCAGTGTCCAGGGGAACGGCTACACCTTC; CDR3aa: CASSVQGNGYTF
abundance: -; v_gene: TRBV7-9; j_gene: TRBJ1-1; d_gene: TRBD1; len: 16; CDR3nt: TGTGCCAGCCCTGCCGGGGACAGGGGATTGAACACTGAAGCTTTCTTT; CDR3aa: CASPAGDRGLNTEAFF